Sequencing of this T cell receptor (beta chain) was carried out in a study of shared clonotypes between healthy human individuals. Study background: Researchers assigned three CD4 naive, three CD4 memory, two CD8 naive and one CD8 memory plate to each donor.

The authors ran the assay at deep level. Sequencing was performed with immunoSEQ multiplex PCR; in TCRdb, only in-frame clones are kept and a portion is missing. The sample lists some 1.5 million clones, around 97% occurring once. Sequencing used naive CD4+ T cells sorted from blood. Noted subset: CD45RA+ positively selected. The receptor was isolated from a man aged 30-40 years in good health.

CDR3 in amino acids: CASSLSLGTAIYYGYTF. CDR3 in DNA: TGTGCCAGCAGCTTATCCCTCGGGACAGCAATATACTATGGCTACACCTTC. The chain couples TRBV7-9 to TRBJ1-2, with 7 nucleotides matching TRBD1. CDR3 length equals 17 residues. The germline CDR1 and CDR2 sequences are SEHNR and FQNEAQ (reference sequence). Trimming at V came to 2 bases and at J to 3 bases, leaving 12 bases not matched to a gene.